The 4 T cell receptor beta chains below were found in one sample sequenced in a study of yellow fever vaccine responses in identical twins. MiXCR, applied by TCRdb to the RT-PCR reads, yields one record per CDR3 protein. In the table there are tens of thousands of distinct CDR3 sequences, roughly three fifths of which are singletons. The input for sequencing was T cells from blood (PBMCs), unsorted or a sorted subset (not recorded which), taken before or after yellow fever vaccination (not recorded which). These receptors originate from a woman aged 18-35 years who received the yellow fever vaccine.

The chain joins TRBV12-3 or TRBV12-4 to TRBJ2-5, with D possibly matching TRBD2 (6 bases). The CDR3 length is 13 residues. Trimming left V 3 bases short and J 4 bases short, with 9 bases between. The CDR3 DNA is TGTGCCAGCAGTTTCGGGAGAGTAGAGACCCAGTACTTC. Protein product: CASSFGRVETQYF.

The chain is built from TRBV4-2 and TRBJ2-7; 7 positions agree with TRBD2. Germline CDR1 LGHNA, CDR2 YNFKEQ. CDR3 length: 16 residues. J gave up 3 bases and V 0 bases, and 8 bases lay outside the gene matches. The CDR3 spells CASSQEFLADNYEQYF. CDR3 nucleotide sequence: TGTGCCAGCAGCCAAGAGTTTCTAGCGGACAACTACGAGCAGTACTTC.

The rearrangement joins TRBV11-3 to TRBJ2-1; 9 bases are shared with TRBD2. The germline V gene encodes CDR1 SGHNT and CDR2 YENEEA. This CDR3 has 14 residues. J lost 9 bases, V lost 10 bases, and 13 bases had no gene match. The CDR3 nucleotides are TGTGCCACCACCTGGGCGGGAGGGCGAGGTGAGCAGTTCTTC. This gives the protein CATTWAGGRGEQFF.

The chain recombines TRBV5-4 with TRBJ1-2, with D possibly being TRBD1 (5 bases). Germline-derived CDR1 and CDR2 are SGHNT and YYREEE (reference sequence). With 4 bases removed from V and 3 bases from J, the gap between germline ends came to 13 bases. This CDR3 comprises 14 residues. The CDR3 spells CASSRSTGDYGYTF. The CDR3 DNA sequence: TGTGCCAGCAGCCGCTCGACGGGGGACTATGGCTACACCTTC.